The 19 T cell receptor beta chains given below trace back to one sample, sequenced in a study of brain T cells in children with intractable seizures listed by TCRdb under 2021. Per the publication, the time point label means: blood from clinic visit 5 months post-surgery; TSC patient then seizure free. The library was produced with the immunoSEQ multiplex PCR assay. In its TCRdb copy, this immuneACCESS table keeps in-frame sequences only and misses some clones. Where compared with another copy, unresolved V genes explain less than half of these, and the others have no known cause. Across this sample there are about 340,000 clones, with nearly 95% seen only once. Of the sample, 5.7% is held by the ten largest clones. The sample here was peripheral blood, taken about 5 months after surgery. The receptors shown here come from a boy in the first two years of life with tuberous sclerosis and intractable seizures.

The CDR3 nucleotides read TGTGCCAGCAGCCCACGGACTAGCGGGGGGGCAGATACGCAGTATTTT. Translation gives CASSPRTSGGADTQYF. The chain recombines TRBV4-2 with TRBJ2-3, with 15 bases identical to TRBD2. V lost 4 bases and J lost 4; bases outside the gene matches: 3. Germline CDR1 and CDR2: LGHNA and YNFKEQ. CDR3 size: 16 residues.

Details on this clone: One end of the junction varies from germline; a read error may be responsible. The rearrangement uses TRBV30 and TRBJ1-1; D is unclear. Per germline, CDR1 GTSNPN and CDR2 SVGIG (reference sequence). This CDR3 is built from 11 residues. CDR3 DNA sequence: TGTGCTTGGAGTGGGCTATTGTCGGGCTTCTTT. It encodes CAWSGLLSGFF. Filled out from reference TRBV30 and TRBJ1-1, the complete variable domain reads SQTIHQWPATLVQPVGSPLSLECTVEGTSNPNLYWYRQAAGRGLQLLFYSVGIGQISSEVPQNLSASRPQDRQFILSSKKLLLSDSGFYLCAWSGLLSGFFGQGTRLTVV.

The CDR3 DNA sequence: TGTGCCAGCAGTGAATTTGGGGGGCAAGAGACCCAGTACTTC. It codes for CASSEFGGQETQYF. This chain uses TRBV25-1 with TRBJ2-5; TRBD2 might be the D (6 bases). The germline CDR1 and CDR2 sequences are MGHDK and SYGVNS. Trimming pared 1 base from V and 2 bases from J, leaving 8 bases between. The CDR3 is 14 residues long.

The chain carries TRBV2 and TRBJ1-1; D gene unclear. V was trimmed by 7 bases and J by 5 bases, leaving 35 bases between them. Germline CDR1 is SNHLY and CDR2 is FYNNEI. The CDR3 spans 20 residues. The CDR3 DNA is TGTGCCAGCAAGCACCAGGTCCAAAACGCCGGGATAGGCGGTCGGACTGAAGCTTTCTTT. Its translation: CASKHQVQNAGIGGRTEAFF.

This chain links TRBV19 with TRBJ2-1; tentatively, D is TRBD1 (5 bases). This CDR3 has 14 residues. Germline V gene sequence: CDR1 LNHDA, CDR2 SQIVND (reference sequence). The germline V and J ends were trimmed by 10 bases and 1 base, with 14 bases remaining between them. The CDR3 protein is CATSDIPSYNEQFF. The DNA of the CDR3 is TGTGCCACCTCGGACATACCTTCCTACAATGAGCAGTTCTTC.

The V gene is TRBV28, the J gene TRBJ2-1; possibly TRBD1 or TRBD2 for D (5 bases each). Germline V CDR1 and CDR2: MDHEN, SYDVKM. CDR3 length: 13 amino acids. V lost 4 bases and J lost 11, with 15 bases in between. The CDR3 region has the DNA TGTGCCAGCAGTTCACACCGCCGGGGCAAGCAGTTCTTC. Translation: CASSSHRRGKQFF. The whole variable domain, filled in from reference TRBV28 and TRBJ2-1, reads DVKVTQSSRYLVKRTGEKVFLECVQDMDHENMFWYRQDPGLGLRLIYFSYDVKMKEKGDIPEGYSVSREKKERFSLILESASTNQTSMYLCASSSHRRGKQFFGPGTRLTVL.

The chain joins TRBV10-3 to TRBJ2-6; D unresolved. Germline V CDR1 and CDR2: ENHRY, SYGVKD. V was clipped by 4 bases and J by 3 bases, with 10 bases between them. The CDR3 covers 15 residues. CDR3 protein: CAISAGRDGANVLTF. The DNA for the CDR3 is TGTGCCATCAGTGCCGGTAGAGATGGGGCCAACGTCCTGACTTTC.

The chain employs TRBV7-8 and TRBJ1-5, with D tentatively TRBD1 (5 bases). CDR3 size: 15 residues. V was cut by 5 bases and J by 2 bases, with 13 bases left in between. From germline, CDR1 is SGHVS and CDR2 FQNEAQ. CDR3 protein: CASSPAGTGNQPQHF. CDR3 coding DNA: TGTGCCAGCAGCCCAGCAGGGACGGGCAATCAGCCCCAGCATTTT. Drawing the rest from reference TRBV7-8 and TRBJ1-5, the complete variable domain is GAGVSQSPRYKVAKRGQDVALRCDPISGHVSLFWYQQALGQGPEFLTYFQNEAQLDKSGLPSDRFFAERPEGSVSTLKIQRTQQEDSAVYLCASSPAGTGNQPQHFGDGTRLSIL.

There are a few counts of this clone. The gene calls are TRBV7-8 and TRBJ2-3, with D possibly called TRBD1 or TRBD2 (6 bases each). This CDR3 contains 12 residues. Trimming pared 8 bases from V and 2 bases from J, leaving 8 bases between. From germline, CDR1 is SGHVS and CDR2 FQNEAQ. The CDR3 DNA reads TGTGCCAGCGGGGGGCTCACAGATACGCAGTATTTT. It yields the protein CASGGLTDTQYF.

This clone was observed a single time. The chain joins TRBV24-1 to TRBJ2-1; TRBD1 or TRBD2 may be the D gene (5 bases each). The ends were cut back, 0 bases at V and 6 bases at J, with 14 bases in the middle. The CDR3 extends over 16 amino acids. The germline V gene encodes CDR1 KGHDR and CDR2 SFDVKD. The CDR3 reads CATSDLAGTSPNEQFF. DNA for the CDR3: TGTGCCACCAGTGATTTGGCCGGGACCTCCCCCAATGAGCAGTTCTTC.

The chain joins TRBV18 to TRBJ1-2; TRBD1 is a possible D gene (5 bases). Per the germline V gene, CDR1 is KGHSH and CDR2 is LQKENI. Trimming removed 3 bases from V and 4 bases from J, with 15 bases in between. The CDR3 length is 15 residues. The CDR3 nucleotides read TGTGCCAGCTCACCGCAGGGCGGATTTCCCTATGGCTACACCTTC. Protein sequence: CASSPQGGFPYGYTF.

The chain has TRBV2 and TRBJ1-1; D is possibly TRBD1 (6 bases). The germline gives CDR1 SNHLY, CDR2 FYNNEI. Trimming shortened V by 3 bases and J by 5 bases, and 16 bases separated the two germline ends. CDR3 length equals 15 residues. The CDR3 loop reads CASSDLRGGSTEAFF. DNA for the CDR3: TGTGCCAGCAGTGACCTCAGGGGCGGGTCAACTGAAGCTTTCTTT.

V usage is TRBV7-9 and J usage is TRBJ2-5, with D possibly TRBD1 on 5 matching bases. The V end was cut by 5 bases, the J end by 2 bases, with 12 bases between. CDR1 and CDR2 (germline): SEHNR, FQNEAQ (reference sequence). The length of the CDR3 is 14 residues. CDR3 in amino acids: CASSPTRQQETQYF. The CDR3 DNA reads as TGTGCCAGCAGCCCAACGCGACAGCAAGAGACCCAGTACTTC. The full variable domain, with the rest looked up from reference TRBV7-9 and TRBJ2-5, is DTGVSQNPRHKITKRGQNVTFRCDPISEHNRLYWYRQTLGQGPEFLTYFQNEAQLEKSRLLSDRFSAERPKGSFSTLEIQRTEQGDSAMYLCASSPTRQQETQYFGPGTRLLVL.

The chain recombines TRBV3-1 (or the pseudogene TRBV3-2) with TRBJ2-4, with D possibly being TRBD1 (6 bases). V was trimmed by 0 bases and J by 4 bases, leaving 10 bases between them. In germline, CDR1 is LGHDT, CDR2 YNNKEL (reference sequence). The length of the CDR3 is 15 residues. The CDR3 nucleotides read TGTGCCAGCAGCCAAGAAACCGGACAGAAAAACATTCAGTACTTC. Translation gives CASSQETGQKNIQYF.

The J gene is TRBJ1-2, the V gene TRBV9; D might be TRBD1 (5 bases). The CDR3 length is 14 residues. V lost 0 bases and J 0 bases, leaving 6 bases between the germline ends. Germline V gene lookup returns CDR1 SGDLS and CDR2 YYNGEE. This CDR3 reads CASSVGQTNYGYTF. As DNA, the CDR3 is TGTGCCAGCAGCGTAGGACAGACTAACTATGGCTACACCTTC.

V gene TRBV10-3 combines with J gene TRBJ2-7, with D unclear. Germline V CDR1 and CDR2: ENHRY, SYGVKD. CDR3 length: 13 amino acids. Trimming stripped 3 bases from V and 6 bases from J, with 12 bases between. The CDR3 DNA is TGTGCCATCAGTGAATTAAACTGGACCGAGCAGTACTTC. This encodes CAISELNWTEQYF.

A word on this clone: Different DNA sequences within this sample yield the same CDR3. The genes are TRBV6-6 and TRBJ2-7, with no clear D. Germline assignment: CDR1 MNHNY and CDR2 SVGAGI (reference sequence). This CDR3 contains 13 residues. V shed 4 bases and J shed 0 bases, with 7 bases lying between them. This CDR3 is CASSLGGSYEQYF. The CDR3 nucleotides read TGTGCCAGCAGTTTGGGCGGCTCCTACGAGCAGTACTTC.

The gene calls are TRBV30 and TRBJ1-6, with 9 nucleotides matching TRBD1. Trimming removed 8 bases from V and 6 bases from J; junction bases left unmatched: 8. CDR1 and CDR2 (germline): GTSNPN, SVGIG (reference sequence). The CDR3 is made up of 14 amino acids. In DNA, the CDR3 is TGTGCCGGGACGGGGGACAGGGTTAATTCACCCCTCCACTTT. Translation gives CAGTGDRVNSPLHF.

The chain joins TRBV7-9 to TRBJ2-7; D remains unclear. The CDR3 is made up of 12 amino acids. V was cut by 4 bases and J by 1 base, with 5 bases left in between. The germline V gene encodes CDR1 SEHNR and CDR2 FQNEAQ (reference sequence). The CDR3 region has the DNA TGTGCCAGCAGCTCATATTCCTACGAGCAGTACTTC. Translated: CASSSYSYEQYF.